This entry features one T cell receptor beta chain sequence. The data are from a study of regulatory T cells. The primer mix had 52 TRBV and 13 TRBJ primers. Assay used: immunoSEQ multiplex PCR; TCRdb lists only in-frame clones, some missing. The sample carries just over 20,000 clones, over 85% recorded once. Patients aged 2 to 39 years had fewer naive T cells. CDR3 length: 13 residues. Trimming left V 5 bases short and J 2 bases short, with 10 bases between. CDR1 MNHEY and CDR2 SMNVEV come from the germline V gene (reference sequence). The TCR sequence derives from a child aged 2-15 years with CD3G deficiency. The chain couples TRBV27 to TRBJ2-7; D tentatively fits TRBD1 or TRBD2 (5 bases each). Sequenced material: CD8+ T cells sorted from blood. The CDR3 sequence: CASSPGPAYEQYF. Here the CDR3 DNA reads TGTGCCAGCAGTCCGGGACCAGCCTACGAGCAGTACTTC.